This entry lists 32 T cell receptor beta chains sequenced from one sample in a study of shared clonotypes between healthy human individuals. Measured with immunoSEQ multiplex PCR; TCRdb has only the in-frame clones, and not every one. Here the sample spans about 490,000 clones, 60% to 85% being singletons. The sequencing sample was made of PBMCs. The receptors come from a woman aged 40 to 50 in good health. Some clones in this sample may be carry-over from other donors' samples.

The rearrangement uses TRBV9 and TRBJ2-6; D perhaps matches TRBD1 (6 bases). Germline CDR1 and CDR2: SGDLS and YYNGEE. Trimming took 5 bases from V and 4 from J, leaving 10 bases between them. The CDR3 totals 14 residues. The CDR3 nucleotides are TGTGCCAGCAGTCGCAGGGGCGGGGCCAACGTCCTGACTTTC. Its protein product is CASSRRGGANVLTF.

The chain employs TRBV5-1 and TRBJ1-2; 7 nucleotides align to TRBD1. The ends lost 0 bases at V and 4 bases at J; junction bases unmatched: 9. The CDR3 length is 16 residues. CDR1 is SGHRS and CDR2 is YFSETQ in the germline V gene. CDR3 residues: CASSLGPGTVSYGYTF. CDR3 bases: TGCGCCAGCAGCTTGGGCCCCGGGACAGTCAGCTATGGCTACACCTTC. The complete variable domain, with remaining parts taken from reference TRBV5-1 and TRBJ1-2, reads KAGVTQTPRYLIKTRGQQVTLSCSPISGHRSVSWYQQTPGQGLQFLFEYFSETQRNKGNFPGRFSGRQFSNSRSEMNVSTLELGDSALYLCASSLGPGTVSYGYTFGSGTRLTVV.

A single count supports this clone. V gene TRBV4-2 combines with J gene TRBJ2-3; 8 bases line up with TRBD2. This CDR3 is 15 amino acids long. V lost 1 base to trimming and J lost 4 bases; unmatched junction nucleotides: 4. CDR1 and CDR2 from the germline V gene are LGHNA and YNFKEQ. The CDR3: CASSQAGTSPDTQYF. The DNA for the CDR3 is TGTGCCAGCAGCCAAGCGGGGACTAGTCCAGATACGCAGTATTTT.

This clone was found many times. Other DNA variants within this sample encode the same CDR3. In DNA form, the CDR3 reads TGCGCCAGCAGCTTGGAAACAAGCGGGTACAATGAGCAGTTCTTC. Amino acid sequence: CASSLETSGYNEQFF. V gene TRBV5-1 combines with J gene TRBJ2-1, with D possibly matching TRBD2 (6 bases). Germline V lookup: CDR1 SGHRS, CDR2 YFSETQ. CDR3 length: 15 amino acids. The V gene lost 0 bases and the J gene lost 4 bases, with 11 bases spanning the gap. The whole variable domain, filled in from reference TRBV5-1 and TRBJ2-1, reads KAGVTQTPRYLIKTRGQQVTLSCSPISGHRSVSWYQQTPGQGLQFLFEYFSETQRNKGNFPGRFSGRQFSNSRSEMNVSTLELGDSALYLCASSLETSGYNEQFFGPGTRLTVL.

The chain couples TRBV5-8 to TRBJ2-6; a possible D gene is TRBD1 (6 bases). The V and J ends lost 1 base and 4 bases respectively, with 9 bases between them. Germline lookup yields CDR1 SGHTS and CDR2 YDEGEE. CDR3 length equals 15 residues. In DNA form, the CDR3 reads TGTGCCAGCAGCTTGACAGGGACGGGGGCCAACGTCCTGACTTTC. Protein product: CASSLTGTGANVLTF. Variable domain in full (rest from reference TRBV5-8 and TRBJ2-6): EAGVTQSPTHLIKTRGQQATLRCSPISGHTSVYWYQQALGLGLQFLLWYDEGEERNRGNFPPRFSGRQFPNYSSELNVNALELEDSALYLCASSLTGTGANVLTFGAGSRLTVL.

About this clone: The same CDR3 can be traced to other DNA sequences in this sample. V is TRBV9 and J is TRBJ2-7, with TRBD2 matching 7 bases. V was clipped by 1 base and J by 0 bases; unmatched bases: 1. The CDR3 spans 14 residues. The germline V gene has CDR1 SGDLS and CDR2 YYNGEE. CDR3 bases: TGTGCCAGCAGCGTAAGCGGGGCCTCCTACGAGCAGTACTTC. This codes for CASSVSGASYEQYF.

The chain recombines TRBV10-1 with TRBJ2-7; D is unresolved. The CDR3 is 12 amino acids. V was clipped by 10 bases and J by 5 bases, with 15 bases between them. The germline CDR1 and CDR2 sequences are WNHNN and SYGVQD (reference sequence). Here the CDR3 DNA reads TGCGCCACCCGGGCAGTCCGGGACGAGCAGTACTTC. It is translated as CATRAVRDEQYF.

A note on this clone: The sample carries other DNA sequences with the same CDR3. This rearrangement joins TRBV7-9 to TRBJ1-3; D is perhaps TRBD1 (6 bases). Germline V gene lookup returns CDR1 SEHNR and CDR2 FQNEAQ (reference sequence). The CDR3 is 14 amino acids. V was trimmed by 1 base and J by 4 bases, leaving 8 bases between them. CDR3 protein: CASSLGGAGNTIYF. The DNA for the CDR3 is TGTGCCAGCAGCTTAGGGGGGGCCGGAAACACCATATATTTT. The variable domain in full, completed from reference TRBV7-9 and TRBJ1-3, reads DTGVSQNPRHKITKRGQNVTFRCDPISEHNRLYWYRQTLGQGPEFLTYFQNEAQLEKSRLLSDRFSAERPKGSFSTLEIQRTEQGDSAMYLCASSLGGAGNTIYFGEGSWLTVV.

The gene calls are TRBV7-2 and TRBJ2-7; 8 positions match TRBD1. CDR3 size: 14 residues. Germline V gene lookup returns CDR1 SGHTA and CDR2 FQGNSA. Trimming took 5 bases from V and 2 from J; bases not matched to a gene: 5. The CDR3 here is CASSQNRGAYEQYF. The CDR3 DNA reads TGTGCCAGCAGCCAAAACAGGGGGGCCTACGAGCAGTACTTC.

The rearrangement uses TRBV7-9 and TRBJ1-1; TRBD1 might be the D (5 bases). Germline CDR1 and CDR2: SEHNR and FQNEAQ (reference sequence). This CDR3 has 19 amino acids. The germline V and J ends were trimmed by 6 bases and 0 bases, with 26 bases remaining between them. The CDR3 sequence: CASSPLGGGTVFMNTEAFF. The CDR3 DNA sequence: TGTGCCAGCAGTCCCCTTGGCGGGGGTACCGTTTTTATGAACACTGAAGCTTTCTTT.

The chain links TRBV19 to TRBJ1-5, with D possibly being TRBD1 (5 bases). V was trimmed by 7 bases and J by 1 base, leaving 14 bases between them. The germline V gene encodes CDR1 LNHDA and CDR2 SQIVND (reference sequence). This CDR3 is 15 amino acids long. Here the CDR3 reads CASTLQWGSNQPQHF. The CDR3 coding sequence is TGTGCCAGTACCCTCCAGTGGGGGAGCAATCAGCCCCAGCATTTT.

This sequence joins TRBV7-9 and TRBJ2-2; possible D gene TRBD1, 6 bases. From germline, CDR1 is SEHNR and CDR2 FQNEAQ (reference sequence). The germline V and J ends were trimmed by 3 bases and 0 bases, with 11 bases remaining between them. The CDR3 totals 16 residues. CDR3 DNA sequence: TGTGCCAGCAGCTTGATAAGGACAGCGAACACCGGGGAGCTGTTTTTT. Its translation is CASSLIRTANTGELFF.

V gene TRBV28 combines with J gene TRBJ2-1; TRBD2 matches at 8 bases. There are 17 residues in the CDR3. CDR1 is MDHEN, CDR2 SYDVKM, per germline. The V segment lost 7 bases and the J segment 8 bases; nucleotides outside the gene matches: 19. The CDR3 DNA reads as TGTGCCAGCACTCGGGGGCGTCTCGGGAGGGCCTTCGATGAGCAGTTCTTC. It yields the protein CASTRGRLGRAFDEQFF. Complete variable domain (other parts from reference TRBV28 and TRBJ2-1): DVKVTQSSRYLVKRTGEKVFLECVQDMDHENMFWYRQDPGLGLRLIYFSYDVKMKEKGDIPEGYSVSREKKERFSLILESASTNQTSMYLCASTRGRLGRAFDEQFFGPGTRLTVL.

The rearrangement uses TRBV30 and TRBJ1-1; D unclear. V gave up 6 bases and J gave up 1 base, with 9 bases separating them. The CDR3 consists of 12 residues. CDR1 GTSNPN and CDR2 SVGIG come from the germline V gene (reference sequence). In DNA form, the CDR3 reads TGTGCCTGTTTTCCGAGGAACACTGAAGCTTTCTTT. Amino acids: CACFPRNTEAFF.

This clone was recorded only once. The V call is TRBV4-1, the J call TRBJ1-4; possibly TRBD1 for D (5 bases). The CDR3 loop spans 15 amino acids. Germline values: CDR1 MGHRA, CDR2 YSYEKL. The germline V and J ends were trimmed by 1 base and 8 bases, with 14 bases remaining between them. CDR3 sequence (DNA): TGCGCCAGCAGCCAAGGAGGGGCGGAGGGAGAAAAACTGTTTTTT. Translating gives CASSQGGAEGEKLFF.

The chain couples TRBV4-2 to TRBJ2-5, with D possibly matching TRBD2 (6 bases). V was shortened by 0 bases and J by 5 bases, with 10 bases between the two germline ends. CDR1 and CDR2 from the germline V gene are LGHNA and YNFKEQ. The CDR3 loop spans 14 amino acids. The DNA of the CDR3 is TGTGCCAGCAGCCAAGAACTAGCAGGGGAGACCCAGTACTTC. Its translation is CASSQELAGETQYF.

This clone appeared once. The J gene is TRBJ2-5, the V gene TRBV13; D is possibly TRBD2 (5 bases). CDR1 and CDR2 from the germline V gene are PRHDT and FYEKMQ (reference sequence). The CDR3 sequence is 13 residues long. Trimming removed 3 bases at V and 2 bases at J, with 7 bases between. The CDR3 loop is CASSFRDQETQYF. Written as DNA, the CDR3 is TGTGCCAGCAGCTTCCGGGATCAAGAGACCCAGTACTTC.

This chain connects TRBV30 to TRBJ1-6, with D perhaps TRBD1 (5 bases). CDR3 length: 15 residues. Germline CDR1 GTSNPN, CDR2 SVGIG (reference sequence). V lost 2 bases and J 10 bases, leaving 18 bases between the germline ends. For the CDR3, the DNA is TGTGCCTGGAGTCCCCCCGGGGGTGGATGGTCACCCCTCCACTTT. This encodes CAWSPPGGGWSPLHF.

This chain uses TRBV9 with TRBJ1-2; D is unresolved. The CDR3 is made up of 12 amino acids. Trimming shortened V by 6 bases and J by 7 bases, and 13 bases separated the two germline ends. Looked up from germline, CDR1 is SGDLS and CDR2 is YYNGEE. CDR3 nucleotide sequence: TGTGCCAGCAATAGGGCTACAAGTGGCTACACCTTC. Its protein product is CASNRATSGYTF.

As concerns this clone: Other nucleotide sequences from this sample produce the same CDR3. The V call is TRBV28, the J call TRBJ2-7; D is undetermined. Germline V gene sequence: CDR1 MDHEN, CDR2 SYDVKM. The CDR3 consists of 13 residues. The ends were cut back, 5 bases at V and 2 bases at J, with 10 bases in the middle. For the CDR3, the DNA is TGTGCCAGCAGTCCCACCGCTACCTACGAGCAGTACTTC. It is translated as CASSPTATYEQYF.

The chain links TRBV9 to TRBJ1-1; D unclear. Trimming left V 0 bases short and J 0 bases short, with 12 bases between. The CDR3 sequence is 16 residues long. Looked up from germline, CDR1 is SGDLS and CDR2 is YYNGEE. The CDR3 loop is CASSVGAPAMNTEAFF. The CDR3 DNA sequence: TGTGCCAGCAGCGTAGGGGCCCCAGCCATGAACACTGAAGCTTTCTTT.

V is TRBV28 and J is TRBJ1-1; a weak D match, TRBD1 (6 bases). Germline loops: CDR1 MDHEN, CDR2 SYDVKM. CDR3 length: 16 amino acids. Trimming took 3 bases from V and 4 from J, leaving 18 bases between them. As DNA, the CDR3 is TGTGCCAGCAGTTTTGATGACAGAGAGGGGGTCACTGAAGCTTTCTTT. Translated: CASSFDDREGVTEAFF.

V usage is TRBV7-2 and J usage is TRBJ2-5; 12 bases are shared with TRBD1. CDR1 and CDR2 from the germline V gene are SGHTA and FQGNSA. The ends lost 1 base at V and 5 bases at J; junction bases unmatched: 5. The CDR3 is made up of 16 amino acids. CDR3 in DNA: TGTGCCAGCAGCTTAGGGGACAGGGGGCGAGAGGAGACCCAGTACTTC. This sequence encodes CASSLGDRGREETQYF. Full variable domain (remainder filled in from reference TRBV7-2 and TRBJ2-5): GAGVSQSPSNKVTEKGKDVELRCDPISGHTALYWYRQSLGQGLEFLIYFQGNSAPDKSGLPSDRFSAERTGGSVSTLTIQRTQQEDSAVYLCASSLGDRGREETQYFGPGTRLLVL.

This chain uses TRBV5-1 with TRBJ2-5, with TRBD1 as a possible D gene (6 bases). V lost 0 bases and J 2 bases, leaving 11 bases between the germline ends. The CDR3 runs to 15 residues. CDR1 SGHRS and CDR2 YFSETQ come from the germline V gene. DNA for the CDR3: TGCGCCAGCAGCTTGGGTCAGGGGCTACAAGAGACCCAGTACTTC. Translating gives CASSLGQGLQETQYF. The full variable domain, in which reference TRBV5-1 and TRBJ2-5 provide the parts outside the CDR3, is KAGVTQTPRYLIKTRGQQVTLSCSPISGHRSVSWYQQTPGQGLQFLFEYFSETQRNKGNFPGRFSGRQFSNSRSEMNVSTLELGDSALYLCASSLGQGLQETQYFGPGTRLLVL.

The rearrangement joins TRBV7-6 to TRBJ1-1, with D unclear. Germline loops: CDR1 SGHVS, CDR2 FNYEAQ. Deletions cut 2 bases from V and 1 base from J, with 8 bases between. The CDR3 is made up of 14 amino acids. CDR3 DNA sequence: TGTGCCAGCAGCTTAAGAGGTTGGAACACTGAAGCTTTCTTT. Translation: CASSLRGWNTEAFF. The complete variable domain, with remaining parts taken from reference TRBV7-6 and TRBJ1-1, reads GAGVSQSPRYKVTKRGQDVALRCDPISGHVSLYWYRQALGQGPEFLTYFNYEAQQDKSGLPNDRFSAERPEGSISTLTIQRTEQRDSAMYRCASSLRGWNTEAFFGQGTRLTVV.

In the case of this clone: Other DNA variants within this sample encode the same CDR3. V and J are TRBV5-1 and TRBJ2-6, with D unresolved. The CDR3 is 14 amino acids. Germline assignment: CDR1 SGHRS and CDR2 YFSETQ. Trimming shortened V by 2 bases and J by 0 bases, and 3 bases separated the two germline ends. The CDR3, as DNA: TGCGCCAGCAGCTTAGACTCTGGGGCCAACGTCCTGACTTTC. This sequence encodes CASSLDSGANVLTF.

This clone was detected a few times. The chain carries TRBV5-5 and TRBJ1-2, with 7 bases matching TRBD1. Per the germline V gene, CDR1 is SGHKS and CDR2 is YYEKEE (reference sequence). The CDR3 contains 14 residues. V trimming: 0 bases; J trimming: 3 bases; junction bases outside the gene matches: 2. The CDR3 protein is CASSLDRGYYGYTF. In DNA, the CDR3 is TGTGCCAGCAGCTTGGACAGGGGATACTATGGCTACACCTTC. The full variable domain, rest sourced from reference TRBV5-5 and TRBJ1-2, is DAGVTQSPTHLIKTRGQQVTLRCSPISGHKSVSWYQQVLGQGPQFIFQYYEKEERGRGNFPDRFSARQFPNYSSELNVNALLLGDSALYLCASSLDRGYYGYTFGSGTRLTVV.

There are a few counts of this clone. Written as DNA, the CDR3 is TGTGCCTGGAGTGCCCTCGGGACAGATTCCTACAATGAGCAGTTCTTC. Its translation is CAWSALGTDSYNEQFF. The chain uses TRBV30 and TRBJ2-1; 7 bases match TRBD1. The CDR3 has 16 amino acids. Germline lookup yields CDR1 GTSNPN and CDR2 SVGIG (reference sequence). Losses at the gene ends were 1 base for V and 1 base for J; bases not matched to a gene: 7.

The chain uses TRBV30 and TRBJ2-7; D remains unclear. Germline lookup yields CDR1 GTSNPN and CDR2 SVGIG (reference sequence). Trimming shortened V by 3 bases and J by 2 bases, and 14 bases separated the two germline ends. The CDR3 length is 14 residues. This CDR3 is CAWRSIFTPYEQYF. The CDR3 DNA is TGTGCCTGGAGGTCAATCTTTACCCCCTACGAGCAGTACTTC.

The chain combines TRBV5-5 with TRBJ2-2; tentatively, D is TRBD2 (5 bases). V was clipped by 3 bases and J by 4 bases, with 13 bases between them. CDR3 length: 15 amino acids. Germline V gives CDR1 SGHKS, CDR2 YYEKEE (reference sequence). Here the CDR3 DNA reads TGTGCCAGCAGCTCGGGGAACGAACGCACCGGGGAGCTGTTTTTT. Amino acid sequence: CASSSGNERTGELFF. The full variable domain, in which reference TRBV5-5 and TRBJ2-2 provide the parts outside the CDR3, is DAGVTQSPTHLIKTRGQQVTLRCSPISGHKSVSWYQQVLGQGPQFIFQYYEKEERGRGNFPDRFSARQFPNYSSELNVNALLLGDSALYLCASSSGNERTGELFFGEGSRLTVL.

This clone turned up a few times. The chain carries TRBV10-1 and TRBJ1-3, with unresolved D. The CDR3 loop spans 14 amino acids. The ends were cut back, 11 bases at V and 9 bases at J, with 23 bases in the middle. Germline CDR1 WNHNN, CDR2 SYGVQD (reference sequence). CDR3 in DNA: TGCGCCCCCCTCGTAGGGCCCCAGAGGAGCACCATATATTTT. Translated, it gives CAPLVGPQRSTIYF.

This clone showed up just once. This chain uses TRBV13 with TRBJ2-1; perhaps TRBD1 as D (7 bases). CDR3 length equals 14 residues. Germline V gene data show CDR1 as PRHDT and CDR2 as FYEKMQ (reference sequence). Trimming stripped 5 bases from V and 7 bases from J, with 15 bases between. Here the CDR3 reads CASSPRGEWNEQFF. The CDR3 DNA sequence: TGTGCCAGCAGCCCCAGGGGGGAGTGGAATGAGCAGTTCTTC.